Listed below are T cell receptor beta chains from one sample, sequenced in a study of blood T cell repertoires in COVID-19. Libraries were prepared by immunoSEQ multiplex PCR; TCRdb keeps only in-frame clonotypes and omits some of them. Here the sample spans approximately 210,000 clones, 84% being singletons. The sequencing sample was made of peripheral blood. These receptor sequences come from a woman in her forties or fifties with active or convalescent COVID-19. CDR3s include the opening cysteine and the closing phenylalanine or tryptophan. A D gene is named only where the DNA matches it firmly.

J: TRBJ2-1
V: TRBV2
D: TRBD1
CDR3: CASSLDRAEQFF
DNA: TGTGCCAGCAGTTTGGACAGGGCCGAGCAGTTCTTC

J: TRBJ2-1
V: TRBV19
D: -
CDR3: CASRSGAPSYNEQFF
DNA: TGTGCCAGTAGATCGGGAGCGCCATCCTACAATGAGCAGTTCTTC

J: TRBJ2-1
V: TRBV13
D: -
CDR3: CASSSDLTSGSYNEQFF
DNA: TGTGCCAGCAGCTCGGACCTGACTAGTGGCTCCTACAATGAGCAGTTCTTC

J: TRBJ1-1
V: TRBV6-5
D: -
CDR3: CASSYDVAMNTEAFF
DNA: TGTGCCAGCAGCTACGACGTAGCCATGAACACTGAAGCTTTCTTT

J: TRBJ1-3
V: TRBV30
D: -
CDR3: CAWTGSGNTIYF
DNA: TGTGCCTGGACGGGCTCTGGAAACACCATATATTTT

J: TRBJ2-3
V: TRBV30
D: -
CDR3: CAWTGISRDTQYF
DNA: TGTGCCTGGACAGGGATTAGTCGGGATACGCAGTATTTT

J: TRBJ1-1
V: TRBV7-6
D: -
CDR3: CASSTGTGHGGTEAFF
DNA: TGTGCCAGCAGCACAGGGACGGGACACGGCGGCACTGAAGCTTTCTTT

J: TRBJ1-5
V: TRBV28
D: -
CDR3: CASSDSLEGNQPQHF
DNA: TGTGCCAGCAGTGACAGCCTCGAGGGCAATCAGCCCCAGCATTTT

J: TRBJ2-3
V: TRBV5-1
D: -
CDR3: CASSSGREDTQYF
DNA: TGCGCCAGCAGCTCCGGGCGGGAAGATACGCAGTATTTT

J: TRBJ2-7
V: TRBV14
D: TRBD1
CDR3: CASSRDRGLYEQYF
DNA: TGTGCCAGCAGCCGGGACAGGGGGCTCTACGAGCAGTACTTC